What follows are 16 T cell receptor beta chains derived from one specimen sequenced in a study of blood T cell repertoires in COVID-19. Some clones are missing from TCRdb's copy, which holds only in-frame ones; the method was immunoSEQ multiplex PCR. The sample has 110,000 or so clones, over 75% seen once. Sequenced input: peripheral blood. The receptors shown here come from a woman aged 70-85 years who had recovered from COVID-19.

The V and J genes are TRBV29-1 and TRBJ1-1, with TRBD1 matching over 7 bases. The germline V gene has CDR1 SQVTM and CDR2 ANQGSEA. V gave up 6 bases and J gave up 10 bases; unmatched junction bases: 11. There are 12 residues in the CDR3. As DNA, the CDR3 is TGCAGCGTAGGAGCAGGGGGGCGAAGAGCTTTCTTT. This translates into CSVGAGGRRAFF.

The CDR3: CASSLTVGSGAEQFF. The CDR3 bases are TGTGCCAGCAGCTTAACGGTTGGTAGCGGGGCTGAGCAGTTCTTC. The chain joins TRBV11-1 to TRBJ2-1; 8 bases agree with TRBD2. Germline CDR1 SGHAT, CDR2 FQDESV (reference sequence). V was pared by 2 bases and J by 9 bases, with 9 bases of the junction left unmatched. The CDR3 runs 15 residues.

This chain connects TRBV9 to TRBJ2-5; TRBD2 is a possible D gene (6 bases). V was trimmed by 3 bases and J by 5 bases, leaving 14 bases between them. The CDR3 spans 14 residues. Germline CDR1 reads SGDLS; CDR2 reads YYNGEE. CDR3 loop: CASSEGLSRETQYF. CDR3 nucleotide sequence: TGTGCCAGCAGCGAGGGACTTTCGCGGGAGACCCAGTACTTC.

The V call is TRBV28, the J call TRBJ2-1, with 9 bases aligning to TRBD1. Germline CDR1 and CDR2: MDHEN and SYDVKM. Unmatched junction bases numbered 7, after V lost 7 bases and J lost 9 bases. CDR3 size: 13 residues. In DNA form, the CDR3 reads TGTGCCAGCACAACACAGGGGGCGGCTGAGCAGTTCTTC. Translation: CASTTQGAAEQFF.

The rearrangement uses TRBV7-9 and TRBJ2-2; 7 nucleotides agree with TRBD2. The CDR3 loop spans 16 amino acids. The V gene's germline CDR1 is SEHNR and CDR2 FQNEAQ (reference sequence). Trimming at V came to 5 bases and at J to 2 bases, leaving 8 bases not matched to a gene. Here the CDR3 reads CASSPPSGTNTGELFF. The CDR3 coding sequence is TGTGCCAGCAGCCCCCCTAGCGGCACTAACACCGGGGAGCTGTTTTTT.

This chain connects TRBV7-9 to TRBJ2-2, with no clear D. Germline assignment: CDR1 SEHNR and CDR2 FQNEAQ (reference sequence). Trimming took off 5 bases at V and 3 bases at J, with 16 bases between the two ends. The CDR3 runs to 16 residues. CDR3 protein: CASSPELVADTGELFF. CDR3 nucleotides: TGTGCCAGCAGCCCCGAACTGGTTGCTGACACCGGGGAGCTGTTTTTT.

The chain carries TRBV7-9 and TRBJ2-7, with D possibly matching TRBD2 (5 bases). Trimming stripped 4 bases from V and 2 bases from J, with 24 bases between. The CDR3 spans 18 residues. Germline V lookup: CDR1 SEHNR, CDR2 FQNEAQ (reference sequence). CDR3 DNA sequence: TGTGCCAGCAGCTCCGAGGGAAGAACTGGAAGTAATCCCTACGAGCAGTACTTC. Its translation is CASSSEGRTGSNPYEQYF.

The chain carries TRBV5-1 and TRBJ2-1; TRBD2 matches at 14 bases. CDR1 is SGHRS, CDR2 YFSETQ, per germline. This CDR3 contains 17 residues. V shed 4 bases, J shed 9 bases, and the junction held 12 bases outside the gene matches. DNA of the CDR3: TGCGCCAGCAGCGATCAAACGGGACTAGCGGGGGCCAGTGAGCAGTTCTTC. Its translation is CASSDQTGLAGASEQFF.

This sequence joins TRBV11-3 and TRBJ2-2, with 8 nucleotides matching TRBD1. The CDR3 is 18 residues long. Germline trimming cut 5 bases from V and 0 bases from J; bases unmatched to any gene: 11. From germline, CDR1 is SGHNT and CDR2 YENEEA. CDR3: CASSPRGPTGSNTGELFF. In nucleotides, the CDR3 is TGTGCCAGCAGCCCCAGGGGGCCGACAGGGTCGAACACCGGGGAGCTGTTTTTT. The full variable domain, completed using reference TRBV11-3 and TRBJ2-2, is EAGVVQSPRYKIIEKKQPVAFWCNPISGHNTLYWYLQNLGQGPELLIRYENEEAVDDSQLPKDRFSAERLKGVDSTLKIQPAELGDSAVYLCASSPRGPTGSNTGELFFGEGSRLTVL.

This chain connects TRBV6-5 to TRBJ2-5, with D possibly matching TRBD2 (5 bases). The CDR3 covers 14 residues. CDR1 is MNHEY and CDR2 is SVGAGI in the germline V gene. Trimming cost V 0 bases and J 4 bases, with 9 bases left between them. The CDR3 DNA reads as TGTGCCAGCAGTTACTCGGATGGGAGAGAGACCCAGTACTTC. It encodes CASSYSDGRETQYF.

V and J are TRBV12-1 and TRBJ1-2. TRBV12-1 is a pseudogene. The CDR3 sequence is 13 residues long. The CDR3 bases are TGTGCCAGCAGCTTTGAGGGACTCTATGGCTACACCTTC. Amino acids: CASSFEGLYGYTF.

This chain joins TRBV5-8 and TRBJ1-1; 7 nucleotides line up with TRBD1. The germline V gene encodes CDR1 SGHTS and CDR2 YDEGEE. Unmatched junction bases numbered 12, after V lost 0 bases and J lost 1 base. The CDR3 runs 18 residues. CDR3 loop: CASSLDRDSYRGNTEAFF. The CDR3 DNA follows: TGTGCCAGCAGCTTGGATCGGGACTCCTACAGGGGGAACACTGAAGCTTTCTTT. Full variable domain (rest looked up from reference TRBV5-8 and TRBJ1-1): EAGVTQSPTHLIKTRGQQATLRCSPISGHTSVYWYQQALGLGLQFLLWYDEGEERNRGNFPPRFSGRQFPNYSSELNVNALELEDSALYLCASSLDRDSYRGNTEAFFGQGTRLTVV.

The rearrangement uses TRBV19 and TRBJ1-1, with D unresolved. Germline-derived CDR1 and CDR2 are LNHDA and SQIVND (reference sequence). The CDR3 is made up of 16 amino acids. V was cut by 2 bases and J by 2 bases, with 15 bases left in between. The CDR3 region is CASSIPPGTLNTEAFF. CDR3 in DNA: TGTGCCAGTAGTATACCACCAGGTACCTTAAACACTGAAGCTTTCTTT.

The chain has TRBV15 and TRBJ2-5; D uncertain. The ends were cut back, 0 bases at V and 2 bases at J, with 10 bases in the middle. Germline assignment: CDR1 LNHNV and CDR2 YYDKDF (reference sequence). The CDR3 is 15 amino acids. The CDR3 sequence is CATSRDRGRQETQYF. CDR3 DNA sequence: TGTGCCACCAGCAGAGATCGTGGCAGACAAGAGACCCAGTACTTC.

The V and J genes are TRBV28 and TRBJ1-2, with 9 nucleotides matching TRBD1. Germline assignment: CDR1 MDHEN and CDR2 SYDVKM. The trim removed 4 bases at V and 6 bases at J, leaving 6 bases unmatched. This CDR3 region has 14 residues. CDR3 nucleotides: TGTGCCAGCAGTTCCGTGGACAGGGGAAATGGCTACACCTTC. Translated, it gives CASSSVDRGNGYTF.

The V gene is TRBV15, the J gene TRBJ1-1; no definite D call. V lost 0 bases to trimming and J lost 1 base, with 9 bases between them. The germline CDR1 and CDR2 sequences are LNHNV and YYDKDF (reference sequence). This CDR3 comprises 15 residues. The CDR3 DNA sequence: TGTGCCACCAGCAGAGATACCACGAGGAACACTGAAGCTTTCTTT. Translated: CATSRDTTRNTEAFF.